The rows below give T cell receptor beta chains drawn from one sample of a study of cytomegalovirus exposure and HLA in healthy donors. Sequenced by immunoSEQ multiplex PCR; TCRdb stores in-frame clones only, minus some. The sample consists of roughly 200,000 clones, around 75% of them appearing once. Sequenced input: PBMCs. These receptors all come from a female donor in good health and CMV-seronegative. Each CDR3 is given with its conserved first and last residue. Fields, in order: CDR3 length, clone size, J gene, V gene, D gene, CDR3 DNA, CDR3 protein. D genes are given only for firm matches. Clone size is not always given. Where it is, it says once, few, many or a class for expanded clones.

>15|-|TRBJ2-1|TRBV19|TRBD1
TGTGCCAGTGCTCTTGGACAGGGCTCCTACAATGAGCAGTTCTTC
CASALGQGSYNEQFF
>18|-|TRBJ2-3|TRBV5-1|TRBD2
TGCGCCAGCAGCTTGCCCGCGCCTAGCGGGAGTTCATCAGATACGCAGTATTTT
CASSLPAPSGSSSDTQYF
>15|once|TRBJ2-1|TRBV19|TRBD2
TGTGCCAGTATTCGAGCGGGGGGCTCCTACAATGAGCAGTTCTTC
CASIRAGGSYNEQFF
>18|-|TRBJ2-6|TRBV5-6|TRBD1
TGTGCCAGCAGCGAGAACAGGGGATCCACCTCTGGGGCCAACGTCCTGACTTTC
CASSENRGSTSGANVLTF
>16|once|TRBJ2-4|TRBV4-3|-
TGCGCCAGCAGTAACGGATGGGGCGGAGCCAAAAACATTCAGTACTTC
CASSNGWGGAKNIQYF
>13|-|TRBJ2-3|TRBV28|TRBD1
TGTGCCAGCAGACAGGGGCCCCCAGATACGCAGTATTTT
CASRQGPPDTQYF
>15|-|TRBJ2-7|TRBV28|-
TGTGCCAGCAGTTTCCCTCACGGGGGTAGGGACGAGCAGTACTTC
CASSFPHGGRDEQYF
>11|-|TRBJ2-1|TRBV30|-
TGTGCCTGGGCGGATTACAATGAGCAGTTCTTC
CAWADYNEQFF
>14|-|TRBJ2-3|TRBV7-2|TRBD1
TGTGCCAGCAGCTTATTCCAGGGGGCAGATACGCAGTATTTT
CASSLFQGADTQYF
>14|-|TRBJ2-7|TRBV10-3|TRBD1
TGTGCCATCAGTGATTCCGGGACAGGGGGCGAGCAGTACTTC
CAISDSGTGGEQYF
>16|once|TRBJ1-1|TRBV2|-
TGTGCCAGCAGTCAAAGACAGGTGGGGTTTGACACTGAAGCTTTCTTT
CASSQRQVGFDTEAFF
>15|-|TRBJ2-1|TRBV5-1|-
TGCGCCAGCAGCTTGGCCCCAAAAGAGGACAATGAGCAGTTCTTC
CASSLAPKEDNEQFF
>13|-|TRBJ1-2|TRBV2|-
TGTGCCAGCAGGGGGGACACCGGGAATGTCTACACCTTC
CASRGDTGNVYTF
>13|-|TRBJ1-4|TRBV9|-
TGTGCCAGCAGCGTAGCGTCAGGGGAAAAACTGTTTTTT
CASSVASGEKLFF
>12|once|TRBJ1-2|TRBV2|-
TGTGCCAGCCAGGACAGTGAGGAGGGCTACACCTTC
CASQDSEEGYTF
>18|-|TRBJ2-2|TRBV11-3|TRBD2
TGTGCCAGCAGCTTAGTAGTTTTTGCGGGGGGCCAGACCGGGGAGCTGTTTTTT
CASSLVVFAGGQTGELFF
>13|-|TRBJ2-1|TRBV5-1|TRBD2
TGCGCCAGCCAACCCGGGGGGATGAATGAGCAGTTCTTC
CASQPGGMNEQFF
>14|-|TRBJ1-5|TRBV11-2|-
TGTGCCAGCAGCCAAGGACAAGTCAATCAGCCCCAGCATTTT
CASSQGQVNQPQHF
>15|-|TRBJ2-7|TRBV5-1|TRBD2
TGCGCCAGCAGCTTGGGGACTAGCGGGACCTACGAGCAGTACTTC
CASSLGTSGTYEQYF
>14|-|TRBJ2-3|TRBV19|-
TGTGCCAGTAGTATGACCGGGACACCCCCTGCGCAGTATTTT
CASSMTGTPPAQYF
>15|-|TRBJ1-2|TRBV6-5|TRBD1
TGTGCCAGCAGACGGGGACAGGGGGCTTACTATGGCTACACCTTC
CASRRGQGAYYGYTF
>15|few|TRBJ2-7|TRBV4-1|-
TGCGCCAGCAGCCCGTTAGGACATAACGACCACGAGCAGTACTTC
CASSPLGHNDHEQYF
>13|-|TRBJ2-5|TRBV5-6|-
TGTGCCAGCAGGCTCGGTGTCCAAGAGACCCAGTACTTC
CASRLGVQETQYF
>15|-|TRBJ2-1|TRBV4-2|TRBD2
TGTGCCAGCAGAGAGACTAGCGGGGGGGCCTATGAGCAGTTCTTC
CASRETSGGAYEQFF
>15|-|TRBJ2-5|TRBV2|TRBD2
TGTGCCAGCAAGAGGCTAGCGGGAGTCGGAGAGACCCAGTACTTC
CASKRLAGVGETQYF
>14|-|TRBJ1-4|TRBV28|-
TGTGCCAGCACCCCTACGTCAACTAATGAAAAACCGTTTTTT
CASTPTSTNEKPFF
>19|-|TRBJ2-3|TRBV6-4|TRBD2
TGTGCCAGCAGTGACATTATTGGACTAGCGGGAGGTCGCACAGATACGCAGTATTTT
CASSDIIGLAGGRTDTQYF
>15|-|TRBJ2-3|TRBV5-1|-
TGCGCCAGCAGCTTGGCCGGGCGCGGGACAGATACGCAGTATTTT
CASSLAGRGTDTQYF
>14|-|TRBJ1-1|TRBV9|-
TGTGCCAGCAGCGTAGGGGGGGGCCTAACTGAAGCTTTCTTT
CASSVGGGLTEAFF
>17|once|TRBJ2-6|TRBV25-1|-
TGTGCCAGCAGTGAATCGGTGGGGGGCTCTGGGGCCAACGTCCTGACTTTC
CASSESVGGSGANVLTF
>14|-|TRBJ2-1|TRBV9|-
TGTGCCAGCAGCCCGGGACTGACCTACAATGAGCAGTTCTTC
CASSPGLTYNEQFF
>16|-|TRBJ2-3|TRBV5-1|-
TGCGCCAGCAGCCTGAGAGGCAGGGGCCTCACAGATACGCAGTATTTT
CASSLRGRGLTDTQYF
>13|-|TRBJ1-2|TRBV11-3|-
TGTGCCAGCAGCTCCTACAGGGATTATGGCTACACCTTC
CASSSYRDYGYTF
>15|-|TRBJ2-1|TRBV15|TRBD2
TGTGCCACCAGCAGAGCTAGCGGCTCCTACAATGAGCAGTTCTTC
CATSRASGSYNEQFF
>14|-|TRBJ2-7|TRBV19|TRBD1
TGTGCCAGTACCCCACAGGGGGCGACGAACGAGCAGTACTTC
CASTPQGATNEQYF
>14|-|TRBJ2-7|TRBV13|TRBD1
TGTGCCAGCAGTTACCAGGACAGGTTCTACGAGCAGTACTTC
CASSYQDRFYEQYF
>14|-|TRBJ1-2|TRBV11-3|TRBD1
TGTGCCAGCAGCCCGGGACAGGGGATCTATGGCTACACCTTC
CASSPGQGIYGYTF
>15|few|TRBJ2-7|TRBV5-1|TRBD1
TGCGCCAGCAGCTCCGGGACAGGGGACTCCTACGAGCAGTACTTC
CASSSGTGDSYEQYF
>13|-|TRBJ1-1|TRBV27|-
TGTGCCAGCAGTAAGATAGCGAACACTGAAGCTTTCTTT
CASSKIANTEAFF
>17|few|TRBJ1-1|TRBV11-3|-
TGTGCCAGCAGCTTAGGGGTTTTGGGGGCGGTGAACACTGAAGCTTTCTTT
CASSLGVLGAVNTEAFF
>15|few|TRBJ1-4|TRBV5-1|-
TGCGCCAGCAGCTTGACAGGACAAGGTGGTGAAAAACTGTTTTTT
CASSLTGQGGEKLFF
>14|few|TRBJ2-7|TRBV6-5|TRBD2
TGTGCCAGCAGTTACTCGCTAGCGGGGTACGAGCAGTACTTC
CASSYSLAGYEQYF
>15|-|TRBJ2-3|TRBV19|-
TGTGCCAGTAGTGCCCCCGGGACTCGCACAGATACGCAGTATTTT
CASSAPGTRTDTQYF
>15|once|TRBJ1-2|TRBV19|TRBD1
TGTGCCAGTAGTATCAAGGGACAGGGGGCACCCCGCGCGACCTTC
CASSIKGQGAPRATF